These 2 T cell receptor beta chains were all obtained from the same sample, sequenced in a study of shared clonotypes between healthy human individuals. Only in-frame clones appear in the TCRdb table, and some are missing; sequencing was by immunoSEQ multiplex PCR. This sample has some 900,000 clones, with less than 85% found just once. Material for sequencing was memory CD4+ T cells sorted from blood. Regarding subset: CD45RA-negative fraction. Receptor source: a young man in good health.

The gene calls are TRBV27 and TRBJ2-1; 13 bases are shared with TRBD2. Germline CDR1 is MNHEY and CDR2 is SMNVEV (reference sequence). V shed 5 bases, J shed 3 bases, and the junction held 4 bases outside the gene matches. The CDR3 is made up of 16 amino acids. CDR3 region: CASSIRTSGSYNEQFF. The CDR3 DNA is TGTGCCAGCAGTATCAGGACTAGCGGGAGCTACAATGAGCAGTTCTTC.

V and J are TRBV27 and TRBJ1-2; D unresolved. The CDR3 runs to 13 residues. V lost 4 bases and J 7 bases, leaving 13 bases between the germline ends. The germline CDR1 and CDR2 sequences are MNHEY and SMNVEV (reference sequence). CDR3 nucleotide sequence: TGTGCCAGCAGTTCCCTCGTGGGAAGTGGCTACACCTTC. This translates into CASSSLVGSGYTF.